The text below deals with one T cell receptor (beta chain). The antigen is not known. This sample was included in a study of cytomegalovirus exposure and HLA in healthy donors. Study at large: Of the donors genotyped, a few hundred in all, about 81% fell in the Caucasian-associated ancestry cluster.

Primers: 60 Vbeta forward and 13 Jbeta reverse. Here immunoSEQ multiplex PCR was the method, and the copy in TCRdb shows in-frame clones only, minus some. The top ten hold under 2.5% of the sample, which has roughly 130,000 clones, 75% to 90% seen once. Study findings and constraints: A later analysis found most CMV-associated TCR beta chains apparently HLA-restricted.

The CDR3 spans 17 residues. Between the trimmed V and J ends, which lost 5 bases and 0 bases, there was a span of 17 bases. Germline CDR1 reads SEHNR; CDR2 reads FQNEAQ (reference sequence). The chain has TRBV7-9 and TRBJ1-5, with D unresolved. The specimen sequenced was PBMCs. The sequence came from a man aged 25 to 40 in good health and CMV-seronegative. The CDR3: CASSAGWQRDSNQPQHF. The CDR3 nucleotides are TGTGCCAGCAGCGCGGGGTGGCAGAGAGATAGCAATCAGCCCCAGCATTTT.